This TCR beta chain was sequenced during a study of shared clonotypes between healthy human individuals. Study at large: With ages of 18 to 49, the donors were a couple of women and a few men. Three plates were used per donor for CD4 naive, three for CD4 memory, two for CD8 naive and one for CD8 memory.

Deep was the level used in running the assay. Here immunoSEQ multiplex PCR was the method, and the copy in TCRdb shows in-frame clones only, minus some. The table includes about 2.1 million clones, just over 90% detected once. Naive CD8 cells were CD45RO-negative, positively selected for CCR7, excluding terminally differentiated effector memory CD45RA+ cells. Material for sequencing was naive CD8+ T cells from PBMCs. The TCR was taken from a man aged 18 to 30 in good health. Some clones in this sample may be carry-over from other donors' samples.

The CDR3 nucleotides read TGTGCCAGCAGTTTACAGACAGGGAATGGCTACACCTTC. Amino acids: CASSLQTGNGYTF. The chain has TRBV27 and TRBJ1-2; 7 nucleotides agree with TRBD1. The trim removed 2 bases at V and 6 bases at J, leaving 3 bases unmatched. Germline-derived CDR1 and CDR2 are MNHEY and SMNVEV (reference sequence). This CDR3 spans 13 amino acids.